The present T cell receptor beta chain was sequenced within a study of blood T cell repertoires in COVID-19. Looking at the study overall: Sources were T cells, B-cell-depleted T cells, or PBMCs; the material itself was cDNA or gDNA.

One Seattle source followed patients from active infection through their disease course. V was trimmed by 6 bases and J by 3 bases, leaving 12 bases between them. CDR3 length equals 13 residues. Germline V gene lookup returns CDR1 MNHEY and CDR2 SMNVEV (reference sequence). Profiled with immunoSEQ multiplex PCR; TCRdb holds only in-frame clones, not every one. The sample holds 100,000 to 150,000 clones; roughly four fifths are singletons and the top ten take approximately 18%. V gene TRBV27 combines with J gene TRBJ2-7, with D possibly being TRBD1 (6 bases). The sample taken for sequencing was peripheral blood. This receptor was taken from a man aged 30 to 39 with COVID-19, enrolled during active disease. As DNA, the CDR3 is TGTGCCAGCAGACGTACAGGGATCTACGAGCAGTACTTC. Its translation: CASRRTGIYEQYF.